This T cell receptor beta chain was observed in a study of CD4 and CD8 cells across lung adenocarcinoma regions. In TCRdb, the PCR reads were re-called with MiXCR into one record per CDR3 protein. This sample has 12,000 or so distinct CDR3 sequences, with 53% found just once. CDR1 is MGHRA, CDR2 YSYEKL, per germline. V was pared by 9 bases and J by 3 bases, with 7 bases of the junction left unmatched. The CDR3 contains 14 residues. This clonotype has only a few counts. Donors had localized lung adenocarcinoma, a non-small cell lung cancer. The receptor was derived from a female donor with lung adenocarcinoma. The CD4 and CD8 labels of this study may be unreliable. Sequencing was carried out using CD8+ T cells from the center of a lung tumor. V and J are TRBV4-1 and TRBJ2-3; 9 positions agree with TRBD2. CDR3: CARRGGANTDTQYF. The CDR3 nucleotides read TGCGCCAGACGCGGGGGGGCCAATACAGATACGCAGTATTTT.